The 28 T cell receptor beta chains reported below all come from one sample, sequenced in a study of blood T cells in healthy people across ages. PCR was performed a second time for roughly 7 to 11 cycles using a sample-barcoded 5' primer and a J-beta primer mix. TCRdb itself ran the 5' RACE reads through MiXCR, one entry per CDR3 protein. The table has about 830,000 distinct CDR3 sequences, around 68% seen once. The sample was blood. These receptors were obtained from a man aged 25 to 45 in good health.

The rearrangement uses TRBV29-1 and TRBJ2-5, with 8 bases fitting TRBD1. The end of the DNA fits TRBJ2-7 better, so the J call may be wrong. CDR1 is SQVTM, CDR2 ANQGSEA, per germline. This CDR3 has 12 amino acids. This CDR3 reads CSVVGTGYEQYF. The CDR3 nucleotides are TGCAGCGTTGTGGGGACAGGCTACGAGCAGTACTTC.

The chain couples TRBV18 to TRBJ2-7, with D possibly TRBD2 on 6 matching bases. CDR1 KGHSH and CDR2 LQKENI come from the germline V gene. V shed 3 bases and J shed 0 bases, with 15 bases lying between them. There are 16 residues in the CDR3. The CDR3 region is CASSPEEGPSSYEQYF. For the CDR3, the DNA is TGTGCCAGCTCACCGGAGGAGGGCCCTAGCTCCTACGAGCAGTACTTC.

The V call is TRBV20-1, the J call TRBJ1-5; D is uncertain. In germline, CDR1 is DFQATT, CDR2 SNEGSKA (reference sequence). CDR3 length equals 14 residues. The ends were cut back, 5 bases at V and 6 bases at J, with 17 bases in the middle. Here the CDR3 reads CSACPDEGPQPQHF. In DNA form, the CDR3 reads TGCAGTGCTTGCCCGGACGAAGGCCCTCAGCCCCAGCATTTT.

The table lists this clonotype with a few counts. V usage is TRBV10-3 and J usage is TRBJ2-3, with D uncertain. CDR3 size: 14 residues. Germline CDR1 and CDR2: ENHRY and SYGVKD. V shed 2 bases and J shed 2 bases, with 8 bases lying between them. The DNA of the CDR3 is TGTGCCATCAGTGAGGAGATAATCACAGATACGCAGTATTTT. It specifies CAISEEIITDTQYF.

CDR3 region: CASSLGGARYNEQFF. CDR3 coding DNA: TGTGCCAGCAGCCTAGGGGGGGCCAGGTACAATGAGCAGTTCTTC. The chain employs TRBV12-3 or TRBV12-4 and TRBJ2-1, with TRBD2 as a possible D gene (7 bases). This CDR3 is 15 amino acids long. V lost 6 bases and J 4 bases, leaving 16 bases between the germline ends.

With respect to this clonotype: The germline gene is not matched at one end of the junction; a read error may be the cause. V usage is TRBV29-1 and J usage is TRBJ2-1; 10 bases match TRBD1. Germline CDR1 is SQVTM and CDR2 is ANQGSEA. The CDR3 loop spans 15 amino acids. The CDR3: CSVPRDRGTYKEQFF. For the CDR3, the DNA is TGCAGCGTTCCGCGGGACAGGGGTACCTACAAGGAGCAGTTCTTC.

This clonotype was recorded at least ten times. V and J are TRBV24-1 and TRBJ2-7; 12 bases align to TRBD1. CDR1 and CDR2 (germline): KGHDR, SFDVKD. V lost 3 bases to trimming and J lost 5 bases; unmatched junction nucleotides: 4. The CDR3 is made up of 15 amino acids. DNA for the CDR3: TGTGCCACCAGTGATCCGGGACAGGGGGCGGACGAGCAGTACTTC. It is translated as CATSDPGQGADEQYF.

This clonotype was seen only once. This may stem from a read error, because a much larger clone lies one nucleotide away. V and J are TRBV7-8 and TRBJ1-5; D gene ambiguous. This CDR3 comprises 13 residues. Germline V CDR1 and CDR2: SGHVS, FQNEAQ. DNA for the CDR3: TGTGCCAGCGGCTTAGATAGCAATCAGCCCCAGCATTTT. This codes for CASGLDSNQPQHF.

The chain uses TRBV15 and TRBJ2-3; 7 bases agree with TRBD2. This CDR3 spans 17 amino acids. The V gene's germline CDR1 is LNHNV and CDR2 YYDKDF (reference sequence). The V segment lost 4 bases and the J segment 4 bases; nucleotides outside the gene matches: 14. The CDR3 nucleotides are TGTGCCACCAGCACCGGATCTCAAGCGGGGTGGGCAGATACGCAGTATTTT. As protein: CATSTGSQAGWADTQYF.

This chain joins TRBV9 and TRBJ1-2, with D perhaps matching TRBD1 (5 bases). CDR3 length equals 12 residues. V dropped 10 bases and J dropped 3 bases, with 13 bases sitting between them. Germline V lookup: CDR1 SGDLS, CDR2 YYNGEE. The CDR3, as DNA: TGTGCCTCCGTCGGGGGTGACTATGGCTACACCTTC. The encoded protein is CASVGGDYGYTF.

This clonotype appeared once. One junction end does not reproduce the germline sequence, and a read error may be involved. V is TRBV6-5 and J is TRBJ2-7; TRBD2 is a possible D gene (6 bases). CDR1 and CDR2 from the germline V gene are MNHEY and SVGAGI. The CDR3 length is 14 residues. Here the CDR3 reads CASSDSLAVYEQYF. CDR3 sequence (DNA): TGTGCCAGCAGTGACTCATTAGCGGTTTACGAGCAGTACTTC.

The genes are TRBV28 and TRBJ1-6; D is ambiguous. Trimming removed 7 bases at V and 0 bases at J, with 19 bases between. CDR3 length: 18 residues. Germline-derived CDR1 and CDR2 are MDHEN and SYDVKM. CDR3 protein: CASIGSMGTGSYNSPLHF. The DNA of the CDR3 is TGTGCCAGCATCGGGTCGATGGGAACGGGCTCCTATAATTCACCCCTCCACTTT.

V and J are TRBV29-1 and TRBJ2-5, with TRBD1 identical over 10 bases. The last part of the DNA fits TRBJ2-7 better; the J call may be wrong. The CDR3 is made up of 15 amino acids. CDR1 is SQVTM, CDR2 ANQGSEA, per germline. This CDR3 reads CSVAATGGEKYEQYF. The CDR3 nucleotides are TGCAGCGTGGCCGCGACAGGGGGCGAGAAATACGAGCAGTACTTC.

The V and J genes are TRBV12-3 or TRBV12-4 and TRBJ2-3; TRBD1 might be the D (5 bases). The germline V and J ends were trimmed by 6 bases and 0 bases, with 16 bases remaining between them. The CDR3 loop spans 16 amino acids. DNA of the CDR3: TGTGCCAGCAGCACTATGGGGCCCCGTAGCACAGATACGCAGTATTTT. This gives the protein CASSTMGPRSTDTQYF.

CDR3 protein: CSAVQGYGSGYTF. CDR3 nucleotides: TGCAGTGCCGTACAGGGTTACGGGTCTGGCTACACCTTC. The chain recombines TRBV20-1 with TRBJ1-2; a weak D match, TRBD1 (6 bases). CDR3 size: 13 residues. The germline V gene has CDR1 DFQATT and CDR2 SNEGSKA (reference sequence). Trimming pared 6 bases from V and 7 bases from J, leaving 18 bases between.

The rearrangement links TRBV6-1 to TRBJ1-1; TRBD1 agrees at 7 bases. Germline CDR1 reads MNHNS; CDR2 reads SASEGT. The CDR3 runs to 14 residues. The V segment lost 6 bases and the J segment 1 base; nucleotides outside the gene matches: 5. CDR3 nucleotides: TGTGCCAGCAGCCAACAGGGGAGGAACACTGAAGCTTTCTTT. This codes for CASSQQGRNTEAFF.

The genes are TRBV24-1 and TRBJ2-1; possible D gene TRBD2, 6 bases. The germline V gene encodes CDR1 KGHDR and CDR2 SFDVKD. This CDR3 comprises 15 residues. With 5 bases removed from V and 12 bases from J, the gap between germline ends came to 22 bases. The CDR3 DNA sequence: TGTGCCACCAGTGCATCCCCGGAGGGCGGAAGGGCGCAGTTCTTC. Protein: CATSASPEGGRAQFF.

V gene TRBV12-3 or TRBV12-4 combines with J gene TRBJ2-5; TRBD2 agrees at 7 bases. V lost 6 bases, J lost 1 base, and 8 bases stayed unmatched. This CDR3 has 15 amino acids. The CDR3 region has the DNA TGTGCCAGCAGCTCTTTCAGGGAGGGCCAAGAGACCCAGTACTTC. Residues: CASSSFREGQETQYF.

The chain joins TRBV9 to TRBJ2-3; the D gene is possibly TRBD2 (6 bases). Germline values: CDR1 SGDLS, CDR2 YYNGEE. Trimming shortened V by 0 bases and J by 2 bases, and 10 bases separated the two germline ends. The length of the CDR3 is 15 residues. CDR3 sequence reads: CASSVVRGITDTQYF. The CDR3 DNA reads TGTGCCAGCAGCGTAGTTCGGGGGATCACAGATACGCAGTATTTT. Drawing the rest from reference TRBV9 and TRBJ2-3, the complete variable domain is DSGVTQTPKHLITATGQRVTLRCSPRSGDLSVYWYQQSLDQGLQFLIQYYNGEERAKGNILERFSAQQFPDLHSELNLSSLELGDSALYFCASSVVRGITDTQYFGPGTRLTVL.

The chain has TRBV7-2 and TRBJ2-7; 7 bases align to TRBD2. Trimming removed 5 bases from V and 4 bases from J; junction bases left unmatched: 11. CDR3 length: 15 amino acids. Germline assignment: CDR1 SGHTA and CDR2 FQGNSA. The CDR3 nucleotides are TGTGCCAGCAGCACCAGTAGCGGGCCCCTATACGAGCAGTACTTC. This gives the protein CASSTSSGPLYEQYF.

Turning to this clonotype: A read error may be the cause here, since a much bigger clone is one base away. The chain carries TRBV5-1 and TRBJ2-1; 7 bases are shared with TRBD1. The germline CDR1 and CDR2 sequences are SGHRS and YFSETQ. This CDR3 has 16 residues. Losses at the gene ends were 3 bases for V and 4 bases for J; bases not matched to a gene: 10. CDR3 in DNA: TGCGCCAGCAGCTGGTCAGGGGACAGTGTATACAATGAGCAGTTCTTC. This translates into CASSWSGDSVYNEQFF.

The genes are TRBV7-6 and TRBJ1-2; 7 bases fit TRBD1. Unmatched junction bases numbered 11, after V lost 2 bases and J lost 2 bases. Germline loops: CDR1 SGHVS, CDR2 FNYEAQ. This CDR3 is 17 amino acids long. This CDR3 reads CASSLSPPTGLNYGYTF. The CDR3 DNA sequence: TGTGCCAGCAGCTTATCCCCACCGACAGGGTTAAACTATGGCTACACCTTC.

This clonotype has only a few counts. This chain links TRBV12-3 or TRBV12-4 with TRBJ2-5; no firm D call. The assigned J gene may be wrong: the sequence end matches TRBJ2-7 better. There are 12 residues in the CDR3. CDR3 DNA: TGTGCCAGCAGTTTATGGGTCCGCGAGCAGTACTTC. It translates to CASSLWVREQYF.

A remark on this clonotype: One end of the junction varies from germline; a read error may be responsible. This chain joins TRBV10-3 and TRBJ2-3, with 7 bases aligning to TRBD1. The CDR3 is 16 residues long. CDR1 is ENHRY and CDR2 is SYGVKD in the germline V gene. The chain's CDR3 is CAISESLSGGADAQYF. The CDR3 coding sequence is TGTGCCATCAGTGAGTCACTCTCAGGGGGTGCAGATGCGCAGTATTTT.

DNA for the CDR3: TGTGCCAGCAGTGAATTCGGCGGATCCTCTAGCAATGAGCAGTTCTTC. Its translation: CASSEFGGSSSNEQFF. The chain couples TRBV25-1 to TRBJ2-1, with D uncertain. The V end was cut by 1 base, the J end by 6 bases, with 16 bases between. Germline CDR1 and CDR2: MGHDK and SYGVNS. The CDR3 runs 16 residues.

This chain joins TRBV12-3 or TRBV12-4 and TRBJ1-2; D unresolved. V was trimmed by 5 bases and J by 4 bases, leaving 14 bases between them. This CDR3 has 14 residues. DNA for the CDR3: TGTGCCAGCAGTCCGGCGGTCCAGCCCTATGGCTACACCTTC. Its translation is CASSPAVQPYGYTF.

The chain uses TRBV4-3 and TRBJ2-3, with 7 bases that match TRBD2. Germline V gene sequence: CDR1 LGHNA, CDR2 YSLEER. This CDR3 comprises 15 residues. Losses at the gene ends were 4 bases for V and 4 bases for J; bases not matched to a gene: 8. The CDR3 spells CASSPEAGWADTQYF. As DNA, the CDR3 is TGCGCCAGCAGCCCAGAAGCGGGGTGGGCAGATACGCAGTATTTT.

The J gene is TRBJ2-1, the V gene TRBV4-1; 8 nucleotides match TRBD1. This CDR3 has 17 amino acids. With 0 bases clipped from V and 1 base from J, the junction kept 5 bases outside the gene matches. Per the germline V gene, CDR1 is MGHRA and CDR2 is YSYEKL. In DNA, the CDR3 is TGCGCCAGCAGCCAAGATTTGAACAGGGGGTCCTACAATGAGCAGTTCTTC. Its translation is CASSQDLNRGSYNEQFF.